This T cell receptor beta chain originates from a study of cytomegalovirus exposure and HLA in healthy donors. Findings and caveats of the study: The number of N-insertions in an Asian-associated ancestry cluster was reportedly below the roughly 700-donor mean in a later analysis. It was reportedly the case that the classifier diagnosed cytomegalovirus status with high specificity and sensitivity.

Each donor was nominally healthy when sampled (though unrecorded immune exposures were likely). Comment on this clone: Its specificity is not known.

Both 60 Vbeta primers and 13 Jbeta primers went into the PCR. Here immunoSEQ multiplex PCR was the method, and the copy in TCRdb shows in-frame clones only, minus some. In all, the sample yields some 120,000 clones. The clonotype comes from a man younger than 45 in good health and CMV-seronegative. Sequencing input: PBMCs.

DNA of the CDR3: TGCGCCAGCAGCTTGTCCGCTAGCGGGAGGGCCGGGGAGACCCAGTACTTC. Translated: CASSLSASGRAGETQYF. This chain connects TRBV5-1 to TRBJ2-5; the match to TRBD2 covers 12 bases. CDR3 length equals 17 residues. CDR1 is SGHRS and CDR2 is YFSETQ in the germline V gene. V trimming: 1 base; J trimming: 5 bases; junction bases outside the gene matches: 9.